These 12 T cell receptor beta chains were all obtained from the same sample, sequenced in a study of blood T cell repertoires in COVID-19. TCRdb keeps only in-frame clones here, not all; method: immunoSEQ multiplex PCR. The table lists some 58,000 clones, around 83% of them singletons. The specimen was peripheral blood. Receptor source: a man between 50 and 59 years old with COVID-19, enrolled during active disease.

This chain joins TRBV7-6 and TRBJ2-6; 8 bases are shared with TRBD1. The CDR3 length is 18 residues. Germline V gene sequence: CDR1 SGHVS, CDR2 FNYEAQ. Trimming removed 5 bases from V and 0 bases from J; junction bases left unmatched: 9. The chain's CDR3 is CASSLQTGQGSGANVLTF. In DNA, the CDR3 is TGTGCCAGCAGCCTACAGACAGGACAGGGCTCTGGGGCCAACGTCCTGACTTTC.

The CDR3 is CASSEGARNSPLHF. CDR3 bases: TGCGCCAGCAGTGAGGGGGCACGGAATTCACCCCTCCACTTT. This chain links TRBV10-2 with TRBJ1-6, with D possibly TRBD1 on 5 matching bases. V lost 2 bases and J lost 7, with 9 bases in between. The length of the CDR3 is 14 residues. Germline V gene data show CDR1 as WSHSY and CDR2 as SAAADI.

The rearrangement joins TRBV12-3 or TRBV12-4 to TRBJ1-2; 7 bases match TRBD1. The CDR3 is 13 amino acids. The V and J ends lost 6 bases and 8 bases, in that order; junction bases with no gene match: 9. CDR3 sequence: CASSPTGLWGYTF. The CDR3 coding sequence is TGTGCCAGCAGCCCGACAGGGCTTTGGGGCTACACCTTC.

This clone is a singleton in its sample. The rearrangement joins TRBV29-1 to TRBJ1-5; no firm D call. CDR3 length: 14 amino acids. Trimming stripped 3 bases from V and 7 bases from J, with 16 bases between. Germline V CDR1 and CDR2: SQVTM, ANQGSEA. As DNA, the CDR3 is TGCAGCGTTGAGGATGGAGGGAGTAAGCAGCCCCAGCATTTT. It yields the protein CSVEDGGSKQPQHF.

J is TRBJ2-1 and V is TRBV5-5; TRBD2 agrees at 7 bases. V trimming: 5 bases; J trimming: 4 bases; junction bases outside the gene matches: 6. Germline V gene lookup returns CDR1 SGHKS and CDR2 YYEKEE (reference sequence). This CDR3 has 14 amino acids. The CDR3 DNA follows: TGTGCCAGCAGACCCCTAGCGGCTTACAATGAGCAGTTCTTC. This gives the protein CASRPLAAYNEQFF. Supplemented by reference TRBV5-5 and TRBJ2-1, the full variable domain reads DAGVTQSPTHLIKTRGQQVTLRCSPISGHKSVSWYQQVLGQGPQFIFQYYEKEERGRGNFPDRFSARQFPNYSSELNVNALLLGDSALYLCASRPLAAYNEQFFGPGTRLTVL.

The rearrangement uses TRBV7-2 and TRBJ2-7; no clear D. CDR1 is SGHTA, CDR2 FQGNSA, per germline. This CDR3 is built from 14 residues. V was trimmed by 2 bases and J by 6 bases, leaving 14 bases between them. In DNA, the CDR3 is TGTGCCAGCAGCTTAAGCCCTCGACTGTCCGAGCAGTACTTC. Translated: CASSLSPRLSEQYF. Full variable domain (rest looked up from reference TRBV7-2 and TRBJ2-7): GAGVSQSPSNKVTEKGKDVELRCDPISGHTALYWYRQSLGQGLEFLIYFQGNSAPDKSGLPSDRFSAERTGGSVSTLTIQRTQQEDSAVYLCASSLSPRLSEQYFGPGTRLTVT.

The rearrangement uses TRBV16 and TRBJ2-3, with D hard to call. V was trimmed by 8 bases and J by 5 bases, leaving 14 bases between them. The CDR3 covers 13 residues. Germline V gives CDR1 KGHSY, CDR2 FQNENV. The CDR3 loop is CASHSGVRDTQYF. The CDR3 DNA follows: TGTGCCAGCCACAGTGGTGTGCGAGATACGCAGTATTTT.

The V and J genes are TRBV19 and TRBJ2-7, with 13 bases aligning to TRBD2. This CDR3 has 14 residues. The germline V gene encodes CDR1 LNHDA and CDR2 SQIVND (reference sequence). V lost 6 bases to trimming and J lost 2 bases; unmatched junction nucleotides: 1. The CDR3 nucleotides read TGTGCCAGTAGCGGACTAGCGGGAGCCTACGAGCAGTACTTC. It yields the protein CASSGLAGAYEQYF.

This chain uses TRBV15 with TRBJ1-4; TRBD1 might be the D (5 bases). Germline assignment: CDR1 LNHNV and CDR2 YYDKDF (reference sequence). V was trimmed by 0 bases and J by 2 bases, leaving 10 bases between them. CDR3 length: 16 residues. The CDR3 here is CATSRDRGRTNEKLFF. The CDR3 DNA follows: TGTGCCACCAGCAGAGATCGGGGGAGGACTAATGAAAAACTGTTTTTT.

This sequence joins TRBV28 and TRBJ1-4, with TRBD1 matching 9 bases. The length of the CDR3 is 14 residues. CDR1 and CDR2 from the germline V gene are MDHEN and SYDVKM. V dropped 5 bases and J dropped 8; count of bases not matched to a gene: 6. CDR3 residues: CASSDRGGPEKLFF. In DNA, the CDR3 is TGTGCCAGCAGTGACAGGGGGGGACCCGAAAAACTGTTTTTT.

This clone appeared a single time. The rearrangement joins TRBV5-6 to TRBJ2-3, with D possibly TRBD2 on 5 matching bases. The V gene's germline CDR1 is SGHDT and CDR2 YYEEEE. The CDR3 is made up of 15 amino acids. With 4 bases removed from V and 2 bases from J, the gap between germline ends came to 14 bases. CDR3 in amino acids: CASSPTYDYTDTQYF. Here the CDR3 DNA reads TGTGCCAGCAGCCCTACCTATGACTACACAGATACGCAGTATTTT.

The gene calls are TRBV6-2 or TRBV6-3 and TRBJ2-7; a weak D match, TRBD2 (5 bases). Germline-derived CDR1 and CDR2 are MNHEY and SVGEGT. V lost 7 bases, J lost 6 bases, and 19 bases lay in between. This CDR3 is built from 14 residues. DNA for the CDR3: TGTGCCAGCACCCCCGGAGACTATTCGAGCGAGCAGTACTTC. Residues: CASTPGDYSSEQYF.